This TCR beta chain is drawn from a study of cytomegalovirus exposure and HLA in healthy donors. Study-wide background: Roughly 85 million unique TCRs from HLA-typed donors made up an early data release.

The PCR employed 60 Vbeta primers together with 13 Jbeta primers. Produced via immunoSEQ multiplex PCR; TCRdb's table is partial and in-frame only. The sample holds 150,000 to 180,000 clones, around 79% seen once. As concerns this clone: As yet, its antigen is unknown.

Findings of the study overall: In vitro, a few CMV-associated chains proved specific for CMV antigens.

V lost 2 bases, J lost 0 bases, and 5 bases lay in between. Germline V gene data show CDR1 as SGHRS and CDR2 as YFSETQ. The CDR3 is 14 residues long. This clonotype was obtained from a man aged 25 to 40 in good health and CMV-seropositive. Material: PBMCs. The chain employs TRBV5-1 and TRBJ2-2; no firm D call. The DNA of the CDR3 is TGCGCCAGCAGCTTACTTGCGAACACCGGGGAGCTGTTTTTT. This translates into CASSLLANTGELFF.